This passage covers 12 T cell receptor beta chains from one sample sequenced in a study of blood T cell repertoires in COVID-19. Data came from immunoSEQ multiplex PCR; TCRdb stores just in-frame clones and leaves some out. The table includes about 530,000 clones, 85% to 90% detected once. Material: peripheral blood. The receptor set was obtained from a woman between 45 and 65 years old with COVID-19, enrolled during active disease.

V is TRBV27 and J is TRBJ2-7; 8 bases fit TRBD1. This CDR3 spans 12 amino acids. CDR1 and CDR2 from the germline V gene are MNHEY and SMNVEV (reference sequence). Trimming removed 11 bases from V and 2 bases from J; junction bases left unmatched: 5. The CDR3 loop is CAGEQGAYEQYF. Here the CDR3 DNA reads TGTGCCGGCGAACAGGGGGCCTACGAGCAGTACTTC.

Regarding this clone: The same CDR3 is also encoded by other DNA sequences in this sample. The chain uses TRBV3-1 (or the pseudogene TRBV3-2) and TRBJ1-2; the match to TRBD1 covers 7 bases. The V gene end was trimmed by 1 base and the J gene end by 7 bases; junction bases not matched to a gene: 6. CDR1 is LGHDT and CDR2 is YNNKEL in the germline V gene (reference sequence). This CDR3 spans 14 amino acids. CDR3 region: CASSQGDRGGGYTF. In nucleotides, the CDR3 is TGTGCCAGCAGCCAAGGGGACAGAGGAGGTGGCTACACCTTC.

In its sample, this clone was seen once. The rearrangement joins TRBV7-9 to TRBJ2-1; possibly TRBD2 for D (6 bases). The germline gives CDR1 SEHNR, CDR2 FQNEAQ (reference sequence). The CDR3 is 13 amino acids. V lost 1 base and J 10 bases, leaving 11 bases between the germline ends. DNA for the CDR3: TGTGCCAGCAGCTTAGGCTACCTAGCGGAGCAGTTCTTC. This codes for CASSLGYLAEQFF.

The genes are TRBV27 and TRBJ2-5; D gene unclear. The CDR3 spans 14 residues. Germline V CDR1 and CDR2: MNHEY, SMNVEV (reference sequence). The germline V and J ends were trimmed by 3 bases and 2 bases, with 10 bases remaining between them. The CDR3 sequence is CASSFHAEQETQYF. In DNA, the CDR3 is TGTGCCAGCAGTTTTCACGCGGAGCAAGAGACCCAGTACTTC.

Many counts were recorded for this clone. The rearrangement uses TRBV4-2 and TRBJ1-2; possible D gene TRBD1, 5 bases. This CDR3 has 15 residues. Trimming left V 1 base short and J 8 bases short, with 17 bases between. Looked up from germline, CDR1 is LGHNA and CDR2 is YNFKEQ. The CDR3 DNA reads TGTGCCAGCAGCCAAGGAGGAGCGGGGGAGGAGGGCTACACCTTC. Translating gives CASSQGGAGEEGYTF.

The V and J genes are TRBV9 and TRBJ2-7; TRBD1 matches at 10 bases. The germline CDR1 and CDR2 sequences are SGDLS and YYNGEE. The junction had 10 bases not matched to a gene; V was cut back by 3 bases and J by 7 bases. The CDR3 runs 15 residues. This CDR3 is CASSALGTGVGEQYF. The CDR3 region has the DNA TGTGCCAGCAGCGCTTTAGGGACAGGGGTCGGAGAGCAGTACTTC. Full variable domain (outside the CDR3, taken from reference TRBV9 and TRBJ2-7): DSGVTQTPKHLITATGQRVTLRCSPRSGDLSVYWYQQSLDQGLQFLIQYYNGEERAKGNILERFSAQQFPDLHSELNLSSLELGDSALYFCASSALGTGVGEQYFGPGTRLTVT.

This clone was found once. J is TRBJ1-2 and V is TRBV18; D unresolved. Trimming cost V 3 bases and J 2 bases, with 22 bases left between them. CDR1 and CDR2 (germline): KGHSH, LQKENI. The CDR3 loop spans 18 amino acids. This chain's CDR3 is CASSPSLPADFPNYGYTF. The CDR3 bases are TGTGCCAGCTCACCGAGCCTACCGGCGGACTTCCCAAACTATGGCTACACCTTC.

The CDR3 sequence: CASSEGRGEKLFF. The CDR3 coding sequence is TGCGCCAGCTCGGAGGGGAGAGGGGAAAAACTGTTTTTT. This chain connects TRBV5-1 to TRBJ1-4; possibly TRBD1 for D (5 bases). Trimming shortened V by 7 bases and J by 8 bases, and 15 bases separated the two germline ends. The CDR3 extends over 13 amino acids. Germline V gives CDR1 SGHRS, CDR2 YFSETQ. Filled out from reference TRBV5-1 and TRBJ1-4, the complete variable domain reads KAGVTQTPRYLIKTRGQQVTLSCSPISGHRSVSWYQQTPGQGLQFLFEYFSETQRNKGNFPGRFSGRQFSNSRSEMNVSTLELGDSALYLCASSEGRGEKLFFGSGTQLSVL.

The CDR3 here is CASSEPQSGGRTEAFF. In DNA, the CDR3 is TGTGCCAGCAGCGAACCCCAATCAGGGGGGAGAACTGAAGCTTTCTTT. This chain connects TRBV6-1 to TRBJ1-1, with TRBD1 identical over 7 bases. The CDR3 is 16 residues long. Germline V gene lookup returns CDR1 MNHNS and CDR2 SASEGT. V gave up 6 bases and J gave up 5 bases; unmatched junction bases: 15.

V gene TRBV10-2 combines with J gene TRBJ1-1; D perhaps matches TRBD1 (5 bases). The ends were cut back, 6 bases at V and 4 bases at J, with 15 bases in the middle. The CDR3 has 14 amino acids. Per the germline V gene, CDR1 is WSHSY and CDR2 is SAAADI. CDR3: CASSAAPGGTEAFF. CDR3 coding DNA: TGCGCCAGCAGCGCAGCGCCCGGGGGCACTGAAGCTTTCTTT.

The chain is built from TRBV3-1 (or the pseudogene TRBV3-2) and TRBJ2-1; TRBD2 aligns across 9 bases. Germline V gene data show CDR1 as LGHDT and CDR2 as YNNKEL (reference sequence). The CDR3 runs 16 residues. V gave up 4 bases and J gave up 10 bases; unmatched junction bases: 14. The CDR3 spells CASSPALAGERREQFF. The CDR3 coding sequence is TGTGCCAGCAGCCCCGCTTTAGCGGGGGAACGGCGAGAGCAGTTCTTC.

The CDR3 bases are TGTGCCACCAGTGATTGGGGGGAGAACACTGAAGCTTTCTTT. Protein product: CATSDWGENTEAFF. This chain connects TRBV24-1 to TRBJ1-1; possibly TRBD1 for D (5 bases). This CDR3 comprises 14 residues. V was cut by 2 bases and J by 1 base, with 7 bases left in between. Germline values: CDR1 KGHDR, CDR2 SFDVKD.